This is a list of T cell receptor beta chains from one sample in a study of response to subunit inactivated influenza vaccine. MiXCR, run by TCRdb on the RT-PCR reads, gives a single entry per CDR3 protein. The table has 560,000 or so distinct CDR3 sequences, approximately 7.7% seen once; the top ten hold roughly 13%. The specimen was PBMCs from blood, collected around 25 months after vaccination. All receptors come from a man between 50 and 75 years old who received an inactivated influenza vaccine. Both conserved end residues are trimmed from each CDR3. The order of the fields is D gene, J gene, clone size, V gene, CDR3 protein. A D gene is named only where the DNA matches it firmly. Clone sizes are given selectively: once, few, many, or a class where the clone is expanded.

d_gene: TRBD2; j_gene: TRBJ2-1; abundance: many; v_gene: TRBV7-2; CDR3aa: ASSLYGGAYNEQF
d_gene: .; j_gene: TRBJ2-1; abundance: .; v_gene: TRBV20-1; CDR3aa: SASFHFVQF
d_gene: .; j_gene: TRBJ2-4; abundance: many; v_gene: TRBV25-1; CDR3aa: ASSDGSGNLGNIQY
d_gene: .; j_gene: TRBJ2-5; abundance: .; v_gene: TRBV18; CDR3aa: ASSPTTGIQETQY
d_gene: .; j_gene: TRBJ2-7; abundance: .; v_gene: TRBV20-1; CDR3aa: SARVGTSAYEQY
d_gene: .; j_gene: TRBJ1-2; abundance: many; v_gene: TRBV4-2; CDR3aa: ASSQGGRGGSNYGYT
d_gene: TRBD1; j_gene: TRBJ2-2; abundance: few; v_gene: TRBV7-9; CDR3aa: ASRRGQGAAGELF
d_gene: .; j_gene: TRBJ2-3; abundance: .; v_gene: TRBV5-1; CDR3aa: ASSLNPGTDTQY
d_gene: TRBD1; j_gene: TRBJ2-7; abundance: .; v_gene: TRBV6-1; CDR3aa: ASSSLRQGNAYEQY
d_gene: .; j_gene: TRBJ1-6; abundance: few; v_gene: TRBV28; CDR3aa: ASSSETGRLVYNSPLH
d_gene: .; j_gene: TRBJ2-1; abundance: .; v_gene: TRBV24-1; CDR3aa: ATSGYSGGGQF
d_gene: .; j_gene: TRBJ2-7; abundance: many; v_gene: TRBV3-1; CDR3aa: ASSQGRSREVYEQY
d_gene: .; j_gene: TRBJ1-1; abundance: many; v_gene: TRBV18; CDR3aa: ASSRTAYTEAF
d_gene: .; j_gene: TRBJ2-1; abundance: .; v_gene: TRBV9; CDR3aa: ASSVGLTALNEQF
d_gene: .; j_gene: TRBJ2-7; abundance: .; v_gene: TRBV9; CDR3aa: ASSVDSFYEQY
d_gene: TRBD2; j_gene: TRBJ2-2; abundance: few; v_gene: TRBV29-1; CDR3aa: SVVSGSTGELF
d_gene: TRBD1; j_gene: TRBJ1-4; abundance: few; v_gene: TRBV7-2; CDR3aa: ASSPGGAGEKLF